Below, one T cell receptor beta chain is given with its context. This clonotype was detected many times. There is no known antigen for this receptor. One base away there is no much larger clone; base qualities are not given. This sample is drawn from a study of T cells in Graves' hyperthyroidism and ophthalmopathy (dated by TCRdb to 2018 to 2020). At the level of the whole study: Peripheral blood was sampled at the time of initial diagnosis, prior to any treatment. To identify TCR V-J signatures that set the groups apart, the researchers used a discovery cohort of about a hundred patients, made up of 40 to 45 with Graves' ophthalmopathy and about 60 with stable Graves' hyperthyroidism. Prospective prediction of ophthalmopathy was tested in an independent validation cohort consisting of 18 to 20 hyperthyroidism patients and more than 15 patients who later progressed to ophthalmopathy. The 85 to 100 discovery patients were divided at random into training and test sets in a 7:3 ratio. In six Graves' hyperthyroidism patients, the study also compared T-cell repertoires from thyroid tissue with T-cell repertoires from blood. Once sampling was done, hyperthyroidism patients were given methimazole at a starting dose of 30 mg daily, whereas ophthalmopathy patients were given high-dose intravenous methylprednisolone. The paper describes TCR Vbeta CDR3 sequencing of 120 to 150 peripheral blood samples, made up of 43 ophthalmopathy patients, 70 to 75 hyperthyroidism patients and around 17 progressor patients.

The germline V and J ends show losses of 3 bases and 4 bases respectively, and no gene match explains 12 bases of the junction. From cysteine to phenylalanine, the CDR3 is 17 amino acids long. Solely the CDR3 DNA is kept, with 51 bases framed from the first base. CDR1 SGHRS and CDR2 YFSETQ were looked up in the germline V gene. In the ophthalmopathy patients, disease was moderately to severely active, with a Clinical Activity Score of 3 or more, a NOSPECS grade of 4 or more, and a duration of less than 3 months. Exclusion was applied to patients with uncontrolled infections, other autoimmune diseases, pregnancy or lactation. Clinical symptoms, serum thyroxine and TRAb, thyroid ultrasound, and orbital computed tomography formed the basis for the diagnoses. Ficoll-Paque density gradient centrifugation was used to isolate PBMCs from around 9.1 ml of fresh peripheral blood. Total RNA was extracted with Trizol reagent, and quality was checked on an Agilent 2100 Bioanalyzer.

Amplification of TCR beta CDR3 regions was carried out from RNA transcripts. A first-round RT-PCR of the TCR CDR3 used the HTBI primer set with the Qiagen OneStep RT-PCR kit. Libraries were constructed in a second round of multiplex PCR, after which size selection and purification were performed. Sequencing of the libraries was done on an Illumina HiSeq2000 using paired-end 100 bp reads. Concerning the study's data processing: SOAPnuke was used to process the raw data, removing reads that contained adapters or uncalled bases, had a mean Phred below 15, or lacked an exact match to the constant primer or identifier. High-quality paired reads were merged with COPE v1.2.5, and unique nucleotide sequences were defined as clonotypes. MiTCR v1.1 was used to align the clonotypes against IMGT TRBV, TRBD and TRBJ reference segments. The analysis was restricted to V-J combinations with a frequency above 0.0001, which together covered approximately 99% of the repertoires. The TCS score was defined as F50 (clonal expansion) divided by E x V (chaos), with BLOSUM62-based TCRdist calculated between CDR3 peptides within each V-J. Welch's t-statistics and random forest reduced 450 to 600 V-J features to around 14, which were used in a naive Bayes classifier (R e1071). The public reads were reanalyzed by TCRdb: fastp trimming at Q25, MiXCR alignment, in-frame beta chains only. Rows with one shared CDR3 protein collapse into an entry with the most common genes and DNA. TCRdb's processing, not the authors' own work, is the source of the V and J calls. Here the sample has almost 350,000 distinct CDR3 sequences; 15% to 20% occur a single time. Around a sixth of the sample goes to the ten largest clones.

Overall study results and their limits: Ophthalmopathy was separated from stable hyperthyroidism by a 13 V-J signature model, with around 90% sensitivity and about 81% specificity obtained in cross-validation and 80%/75% obtained in testing. During validation, the model predicted progression to ophthalmopathy a median of approximately six months ahead of onset, with more than 55% sensitivity and around 73% specificity. Blood samples also contained most of the expanded thyroid clonotypes (frequency above 0.001), which suggests that blood repertoires may reflect thyroid immune responses. Sample size was not statistically predetermined, and blinding of investigators to group allocation was not performed.

Sequencing was performed on blood. The TCR was taken from a woman aged 40 to 50 with Graves' ophthalmopathy. The rearranged segments are TRBV5-1 and TRBJ2-2; TRBD2 matches 7 bases in the middle. Read as DNA, the sequence is TGCGCCAGCAGCTCTCAACTGGGCGGGAGCGGCACCGGGGAGCTGTTTTTT. It translates to CASSSQLGGSGTGELFF.